A selection of T cell receptor beta chains follows, all from one sample in a study of cytomegalovirus exposure and HLA in healthy donors. Clones were read by immunoSEQ multiplex PCR, and TCRdb kept only the in-frame ones, dropping some. Of 150,000 to 200,000 clones listed, 75% are singletons. The sample was PBMCs. All receptors come from a male donor in good health and CMV-seronegative. Each CDR3 is given with its conserved first and last residue. The D gene is left open where the match is weak. Not every row has a clone size; where given, it reads once, few, many or a size class.

D gene	clone size	V gene	J gene	CDR3 protein	CDR3 DNA
-	-	TRBV19	TRBJ2-5	CASNTGMETQYF	TGTGCCAGTAATACGGGAATGGAGACCCAGTACTTC
-	many	TRBV20-1	TRBJ2-5	CSVEETQYF	TGCAGTGTCGAGGAGACCCAGTACTTC
-	-	TRBV5-1	TRBJ1-2	CASSLDGEGAGYTF	TGCGCCAGCAGCTTGGATGGTGAAGGGGCTGGCTACACCTTC
TRBD1	-	TRBV18	TRBJ1-1	CASSPRTGSGGTEAFF	TGTGCCAGCTCACCAAGGACAGGGTCAGGGGGTACTGAAGCTTTCTTT
-	-	TRBV4-1	TRBJ2-3	CASSLIFSPDTQYF	TGCGCCAGCAGCCTTATATTCAGTCCTGATACGCAGTATTTT
TRBD1	-	TRBV5-1	TRBJ2-3	CASSLGGQGATDTQYF	TGCGCCAGCAGCCTAGGCGGGCAGGGGGCAACAGATACGCAGTATTTT
-	-	TRBV5-1	TRBJ1-1	CASSATIQGTESFF	TGCGCCAGCAGCGCCACGATACAGGGAACTGAATCTTTCTTT
TRBD2	-	TRBV25-1	TRBJ2-2	CASRTSGGAYPGELFF	TGTGCCAGCAGAACTAGCGGGGGGGCCTATCCGGGGGAGCTGTTTTTT
TRBD2	-	TRBV30	TRBJ2-3	CAWSAGLAGATDTQYF	TGTGCCTGGAGTGCTGGACTAGCGGGAGCCACAGATACGCAGTATTTT
-	-	TRBV11-2	TRBJ2-1	CASSLGAGDNEQFF	TGTGCCAGCAGCCTAGGGGCAGGCGACAATGAGCAGTTCTTC
TRBD1	-	TRBV19	TRBJ1-1	CASSWDRGRTEAFF	TGTGCCAGTAGTTGGGACAGGGGCAGAACTGAAGCTTTCTTT
-	few	TRBV5-4	TRBJ2-5	CASSLRAYQETQYF	TGTGCCAGCAGCCTGAGGGCCTACCAAGAGACCCAGTACTTC
-	-	TRBV20-1	TRBJ1-2	CSARGGGYTF	TGCAGTGCTAGGGGGGGTGGCTACACCTTC
-	once	TRBV7-3	TRBJ2-5	CASSEGPGTQYF	TGTGCCAGCAGCGAGGGTCCGGGGACCCAGTACTTC
-	-	TRBV5-1	TRBJ2-3	CASSPADSITDTQYF	TGCGCCAGCAGCCCCGCGGACTCAATCACGGATACGCAGTATTTT
-	-	TRBV6-5	TRBJ2-2	CASSSSLGEGTGELFF	TGTGCCAGCAGTTCCTCACTGGGTGAGGGCACCGGGGAGCTGTTTTTT
-	-	TRBV7-9	TRBJ2-3	CASSVSRGDTQYF	TGTGCCAGCAGCGTTAGTCGGGGGGATACGCAGTATTTT
-	-	TRBV5-8	TRBJ1-2	CASSLMFSLGNYGYTF	TGTGCCAGCAGCTTAATGTTCAGTTTGGGCAACTATGGCTACACCTTC
-	few	TRBV5-6	TRBJ1-2	CASSCGEEVCYGYTF	TGTGCCAGCAGCTGCGGGGAAGAAGTTTGCTATGGCTACACCTTC
-	many	TRBV6-4	TRBJ2-2	CASSGSLNTGELFF	TGTGCCAGCAGTGGTAGCCTCAACACCGGGGAGCTGTTTTTT
-	few	TRBV5-1	TRBJ1-1	CASSLGQAFDMNTEAFF	TGCGCCAGCAGCTTGGGGCAGGCCTTTGACATGAACACTGAAGCTTTCTTT
TRBD2	few	TRBV9	TRBJ2-5	CASSVSAGEAETQYF	TGTGCCAGCAGCGTCTCAGCGGGGGAGGCAGAGACCCAGTACTTC
TRBD2	-	TRBV5-1	TRBJ2-5	CASSLWTSGGATAQETQYF	TGCGCCAGCAGCCTTTGGACTAGCGGGGGTGCGACCGCACAAGAGACCCAGTACTTC
-	-	TRBV18	TRBJ2-7	CASSPPSPVYEQYF	TGTGCCAGCTCACCACCGTCACCAGTCTACGAGCAGTACTTC
-	-	TRBV19	TRBJ2-1	CASSPTSNNNEQFF	TGTGCCAGTAGCCCCACCTCCAACAACAATGAGCAGTTCTTC
-	-	TRBV2	TRBJ1-2	CASSGQIMNYGYTF	TGTGCCAGCAGCGGACAGATCATGAACTATGGCTACACCTTC
-	-	TRBV19	TRBJ1-1	CASRGGGYTEAFF	TGTGCCAGTAGAGGTGGCGGGTACACTGAAGCTTTCTTT
-	-	TRBV28	TRBJ1-5	CASSPQGSNQPQHF	TGTGCCAGCAGTCCTCAGGGTTCCAATCAGCCCCAGCATTTT
TRBD2	-	TRBV7-3	TRBJ2-2	CASSRRGGSNTGELFF	TGTGCCAGCAGCCGGCGGGGGGGTTCGAACACCGGGGAGCTGTTTTTT
-	-	TRBV29-1	TRBJ2-2	CSVESGRENTGELFF	TGCAGCGTTGAGTCGGGCAGGGAGAACACCGGGGAGCTGTTTTTT
TRBD1	-	TRBV19	TRBJ1-4	CASSIDTRGTGAEKLFF	TGTGCCAGTAGTATAGATACCAGGGGGACCGGCGCGGAAAAACTGTTTTTT
-	-	TRBV9	TRBJ2-7	CASSSLPYEQYF	TGTGCCAGCAGCTCCCTCCCCTACGAGCAGTACTTC
-	-	TRBV10-3	TRBJ1-2	CAISERTGYGYTF	TGTGCCATCAGTGAGCGTACGGGCTATGGCTACACCTTC
-	-	TRBV19	TRBJ2-5	CASSMGGGETQYF	TGTGCCAGTAGTATGGGGGGTGGAGAGACCCAGTACTTC
-	few	TRBV6-6	TRBJ2-7	CASRRALTYYEQYF	TGTGCCAGCAGGCGGGCTTTAACCTACTACGAGCAGTACTTC
-	-	TRBV18	TRBJ2-5	CASSPKGWAQETQYF	TGTGCCAGCTCCCCTAAAGGTTGGGCTCAAGAGACCCAGTACTTC
-	-	TRBV5-6	TRBJ2-5	CASSPSGVETQYF	TGTGCCAGCAGCCCGTCGGGGGTAGAGACCCAGTACTTC
TRBD2	few	TRBV11-3	TRBJ2-1	CASSLWRGGGNEQFF	TGTGCCAGCAGCTTATGGCGGGGGGGCGGCAATGAGCAGTTCTTC
-	-	TRBV6-4	TRBJ2-3	CASSTRPVAETDTQYF	TGTGCCAGCTCCACCCGTCCGGTCGCGGAAACAGATACGCAGTATTTT
TRBD2	-	TRBV27	TRBJ2-3	CASSLGSGGASGTQYF	TGTGCCAGCAGTTTGGGTAGCGGGGGGGCCTCTGGAACGCAGTATTTT
TRBD1	-	TRBV2	TRBJ2-1	CASSGDRVDEQFF	TGTGCCAGCAGTGGGGACAGGGTGGATGAGCAGTTCTTC
-	-	TRBV6-5	TRBJ2-7	CASRTGLYYEQYF	TGTGCCAGCAGAACGGGACTCTACTACGAGCAGTACTTC
-	few	TRBV5-1	TRBJ2-5	CASTATRGVQETQYF	TGCGCCAGCACGGCGACCAGGGGCGTCCAAGAGACCCAGTACTTC
TRBD2	-	TRBV11-3	TRBJ2-1	CASSLDGLAGEQFF	TGTGCCAGCAGCTTAGATGGACTAGCAGGTGAGCAGTTCTTC
-	-	TRBV7-9	TRBJ2-7	CASSGDGSSYEQYF	TGTGCCAGCAGCGGTGACGGGAGCTCCTACGAGCAGTACTTC